This T cell receptor beta chain was sequenced for a study of post-analysis software for immune sequencing data. On the study more broadly: As for disease course, relapsing-remitting, secondary progressive and progressive-relapsing multiple sclerosis were all included. Study outcomes and limitations: There were a few TRBV segments more frequent in patients than controls, and TRBV5-6, TRBV5-1 and TRBV20-1 were among them. Controls had significantly higher normalized Chao1 diversity than multiple sclerosis patients. F measure showed strong co-clustering of same-batch samples.

Trimming took off 2 bases at V and 7 bases at J, with 12 bases between the two ends. Germline V gene data show CDR1 as MNHEY and CDR2 as SMNVEV (reference sequence). CDR3 length: 14 amino acids. Concerning this clonotype: As yet, its antigen is unknown.

Sequencing libraries made from TCR beta cDNA carried unique molecular identifiers. The yield from around 1 to 10 million T cells was 500,000 or so cDNA molecules in total. From the PCR reads, TCRdb called clonotypes with MiXCR, one entry per CDR3 protein. The sample records about 460,000 distinct CDR3 sequences, under 55% being singletons. The TCR originated in a girl between 10 and 17 years old with multiple sclerosis. The chain joins TRBV27 to TRBJ2-1; D is ambiguous. The specimen was blood. The CDR3, as DNA: TGTGCCAGCAGTTTAGTGACCATGATGAATGAGCAGTTCTTC. Its protein product is CASSLVTMMNEQFF.